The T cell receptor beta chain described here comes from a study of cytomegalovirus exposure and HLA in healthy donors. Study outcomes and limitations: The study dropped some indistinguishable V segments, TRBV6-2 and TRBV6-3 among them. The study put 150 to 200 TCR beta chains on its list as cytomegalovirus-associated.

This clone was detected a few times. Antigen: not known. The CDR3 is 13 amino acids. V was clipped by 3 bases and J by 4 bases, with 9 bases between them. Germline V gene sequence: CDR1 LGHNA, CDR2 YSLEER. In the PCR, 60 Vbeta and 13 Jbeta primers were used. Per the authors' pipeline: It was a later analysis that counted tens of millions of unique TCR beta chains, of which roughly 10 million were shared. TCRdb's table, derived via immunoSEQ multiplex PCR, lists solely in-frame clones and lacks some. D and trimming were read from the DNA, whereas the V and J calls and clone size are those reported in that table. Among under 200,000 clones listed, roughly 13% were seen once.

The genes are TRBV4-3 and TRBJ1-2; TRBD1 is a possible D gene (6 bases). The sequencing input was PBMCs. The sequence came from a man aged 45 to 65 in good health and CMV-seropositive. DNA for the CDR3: TGCGCCAGCAGCCACGAAGGGGGCTATGGCTACACCTTC. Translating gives CASSHEGGYGYTF.